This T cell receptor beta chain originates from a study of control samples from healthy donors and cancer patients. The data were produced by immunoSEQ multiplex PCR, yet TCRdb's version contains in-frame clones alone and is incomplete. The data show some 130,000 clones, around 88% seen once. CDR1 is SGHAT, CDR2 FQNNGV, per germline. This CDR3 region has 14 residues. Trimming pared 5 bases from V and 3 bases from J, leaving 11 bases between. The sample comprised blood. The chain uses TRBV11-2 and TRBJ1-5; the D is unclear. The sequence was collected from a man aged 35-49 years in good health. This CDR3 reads CASSPTPDNQPQHF. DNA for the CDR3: TGTGCCAGCAGCCCAACCCCCGACAATCAGCCCCAGCATTTT.